These 22 T cell receptor beta chains originate from one sample sequenced in a study of T-cell memory formation after mild COVID-19. One entry per CDR3 protein results from TCRdb running MiXCR on the 5' RACE reads. Counted here are nearly 200,000 distinct CDR3 sequences, around 20% occurring once; the ten biggest clones make up 2.4%. Sequencing was carried out using PBMCs or a T cell subset sorted from them (not recorded which). These receptors all come from an adult woman who had mild COVID-19 (a few samples of this study predate the infection). Cell type and time point are not known.

In its sample, this clonotype was seen a few times. The chain links TRBV5-1 to TRBJ2-3, with D tentatively TRBD2 (7 bases). The CDR3 contains 20 residues. Trimming shortened V by 3 bases and J by 1 base, and 27 bases separated the two germline ends. Germline V gene sequence: CDR1 SGHRS, CDR2 YFSETQ. The CDR3 DNA follows: TGCGCCAGCAGCTCGCCTCCTAGTCGGGGGGCGTTTGGCGGCACAGATACGCAGTATTTT. Translation: CASSSPPSRGAFGGTDTQYF.

CDR3: CASSLGRTGTHEQYF. DNA for the CDR3: TGTGCCAGCAGCTTAGGAAGGACAGGGACCCACGAGCAGTACTTC. V usage is TRBV11-3 and J usage is TRBJ2-7, with 8 bases fitting TRBD1. This CDR3 has 15 residues. The V gene end was trimmed by 1 base and the J gene end by 5 bases; junction bases not matched to a gene: 7. Germline V gene sequence: CDR1 SGHNT, CDR2 YENEEA.

This clonotype was counted at least ten times. This chain uses TRBV12-3 or TRBV12-4 with TRBJ1-5, with D possibly being TRBD1 (5 bases). Trimming removed 3 bases at V and 7 bases at J, with 7 bases between. The length of the CDR3 is 12 residues. CDR3 in amino acids: CASSLGGQPQHF. For the CDR3, the DNA is TGTGCCAGCAGTTTGGGGGGACAGCCCCAGCATTTT.

The V gene is TRBV25-1, the J gene TRBJ2-3; D unclear. Germline V lookup: CDR1 MGHDK, CDR2 SYGVNS. The CDR3 runs 15 residues. Between the trimmed V and J ends, which lost 0 bases and 6 bases, there was a span of 13 bases. The CDR3 DNA reads as TGTGCCAGCAGTGAATATAATTTGTTTGGGGATACGCAGTATTTT. Its translation: CASSEYNLFGDTQYF.

This clonotype turned up a few times. The rearrangement links TRBV12-3 or TRBV12-4 to TRBJ2-1; 12 bases match TRBD2. V lost 5 bases and J lost 10; bases outside the gene matches: 9. There are 15 residues in the CDR3. CDR3 residues: CASSPRLAGVGEQFF. In DNA form, the CDR3 reads TGTGCCAGCAGTCCGAGACTAGCGGGAGTTGGGGAGCAGTTCTTC.

The gene calls are TRBV6-2 or TRBV6-3 and TRBJ1-1; D not certain. CDR1 is MNHEY, CDR2 SVGEGT, per germline. This CDR3 is 20 amino acids long. Between the trimmed V and J ends, which lost 2 bases and 0 bases, there was a span of 25 bases. The CDR3 here is CASSYGPLGRLLNMNTEAFF. In DNA, the CDR3 is TGTGCCAGCAGTTACGGACCGCTTGGGCGGCTGCTGAACATGAACACTGAAGCTTTCTTT.

This chain links TRBV5-1 with TRBJ2-5; D possibly uses TRBD1 or TRBD2 (5 bases each). Trimming removed 4 bases from V and 3 bases from J, with 10 bases in between. The CDR3 is made up of 13 amino acids. From germline, CDR1 is SGHRS and CDR2 YFSETQ. Written as DNA, the CDR3 is TGCGCCAGCAGCACCGGGACCAAAGAGACCCAGTACTTC. Residues: CASSTGTKETQYF.

This clonotype was detected once. The chain recombines TRBV29-1 with TRBJ1-4, with D perhaps TRBD1 (5 bases). V was shortened by 7 bases and J by 3 bases, with 12 bases between the two germline ends. CDR1 and CDR2 (germline): SQVTM, ANQGSEA. The CDR3 has 13 amino acids. This CDR3 reads CSGRQSANEKLFF. The CDR3, as DNA: TGCAGCGGTCGACAGTCGGCTAATGAAAAACTGTTTTTT.

This clonotype has only a few counts. V gene TRBV29-1 combines with J gene TRBJ2-2; D not certain. The ends were cut back, 5 bases at V and 2 bases at J, with 12 bases in the middle. CDR3 length: 14 amino acids. CDR1 and CDR2 from the germline V gene are SQVTM and ANQGSEA. This chain's CDR3 is CSVSLRSNTGELFF. CDR3 DNA sequence: TGCAGCGTTTCGCTCAGATCTAACACCGGGGAGCTGTTTTTT.

In this sample, this clonotype turned up a few times. This chain joins TRBV3-1 and TRBJ1-1; D is uncertain. The CDR3 totals 14 residues. The V gene lost 2 bases and the J gene lost 1 base, with 8 bases spanning the gap. Germline V gives CDR1 LGHDT, CDR2 YNNKEL (reference sequence). CDR3 sequence reads: CASSQRQQNTEAFF. CDR3 bases: TGTGCCAGCAGCCAAAGGCAGCAGAACACTGAAGCTTTCTTT.

CDR3 sequence: CASSLGERGYEAFF. As DNA, the CDR3 is TGTGCCAGCAGCTTAGGCGAACGAGGTTATGAAGCTTTCTTT. The rearrangement links TRBV7-2 to TRBJ1-1, with D hard to call. Trimming pared 1 base from V and 7 bases from J, leaving 13 bases between. Germline V lookup: CDR1 SGHTA, CDR2 FQGNSA. The CDR3 loop spans 14 amino acids.

This sequence joins TRBV20-1 and TRBJ1-1; D gene unclear. The V end lost 3 bases, the J end lost 3 bases, and 11 bases lay between the germline ends. Germline values: CDR1 DFQATT, CDR2 SNEGSKA (reference sequence). This CDR3 region has 13 residues. This CDR3 is CSARRRSDTEAFF. In DNA, the CDR3 is TGCAGTGCTAGGAGGAGGTCCGACACTGAAGCTTTCTTT.

This clonotype was counted between two and nine times. This chain joins TRBV6-2 or TRBV6-3 and TRBJ2-1; TRBD2 agrees at 10 bases. V lost 6 bases, J lost 6 bases, and 14 bases stayed unmatched. This CDR3 comprises 17 residues. Germline V lookup: CDR1 MNHEY, CDR2 SVGEGT. The CDR3 DNA reads as TGTGCCAGCAGCACTATGAACCTAGCGGGAGACGGCAATGAGCAGTTCTTC. Translated: CASSTMNLAGDGNEQFF.

V gene TRBV18 combines with J gene TRBJ2-1; a weak D match, TRBD2 (6 bases). Germline V CDR1 and CDR2: KGHSH, LQKENI. Trimming removed 3 bases from V and 7 bases from J, with 13 bases in between. The CDR3 length is 14 residues. This CDR3 is CASSPSYLANEQFF. The DNA for the CDR3 is TGTGCCAGCTCACCCAGTTACCTAGCGAATGAGCAGTTCTTC.

This rearrangement joins TRBV30 to TRBJ2-2; D possibly corresponds to TRBD2 (7 bases). The CDR3 consists of 18 residues. V was pared by 2 bases and J by 6 bases, with 25 bases between. Germline V gene sequence: CDR1 GTSNPN, CDR2 SVGIG (reference sequence). CDR3 loop: CAWSSDTRGGTMSGELFF. The DNA for the CDR3 is TGTGCCTGGAGTTCCGACACGAGGGGGGGAACAATGTCCGGGGAGCTGTTTTTT.

The rearrangement joins TRBV25-1 to TRBJ1-1; maybe TRBD1 (6 bases). This CDR3 is 15 amino acids long. CDR1 is MGHDK, CDR2 SYGVNS, per germline. V lost 4 bases to trimming and J lost 6 bases, with 18 bases between them. The DNA of the CDR3 is TGTGCCAGCAGTGGATACAGGGTGACTTTCGCTGAAGCTTTCTTT. Encoded protein: CASSGYRVTFAEAFF.

Only a few counts were recorded for this clonotype. This chain uses TRBV7-2 with TRBJ1-6, with D maybe TRBD1 (5 bases). Germline CDR1 reads SGHTA; CDR2 reads FQGNSA. There are 18 residues in the CDR3. Trimming removed 4 bases from V and 1 base from J, with 17 bases in between. The CDR3 protein is CASSSLRGRQSYNSPLHF. CDR3 in DNA: TGTGCCAGCAGCTCTCTAAGGGGTCGACAGTCCTATAATTCACCCCTCCACTTT.

This clonotype was counted a few times. V is TRBV4-2 and J is TRBJ1-2; D is ambiguous. V shed 1 base and J shed 4 bases, with 13 bases lying between them. CDR3 size: 15 residues. CDR1 and CDR2 (germline): LGHNA, YNFKEQ. In nucleotides, the CDR3 is TGTGCCAGCAGCCAAGGGGAGGGTGGTCGCTATGGCTACACCTTC. Protein product: CASSQGEGGRYGYTF.

The rearrangement links TRBV12-3 or TRBV12-4 to TRBJ2-5, with 10 bases that match TRBD2. Losses at the gene ends were 3 bases for V and 5 bases for J; bases not matched to a gene: 6. CDR3 length equals 15 residues. The CDR3 spells CASSFGSGGPETQYF. The CDR3 nucleotides are TGTGCCAGCAGTTTCGGTAGCGGGGGGCCGGAGACCCAGTACTTC.

J is TRBJ1-5 and V is TRBV5-1; D remains unclear. The germline gives CDR1 SGHRS, CDR2 YFSETQ. CDR3 length: 14 amino acids. The V and J ends lost 2 bases and 1 base respectively, with 7 bases between them. The CDR3 loop is CASSLDPSNQPQHF. The CDR3 nucleotides are TGCGCCAGCAGCTTAGATCCAAGCAATCAGCCCCAGCATTTT.

In its sample, this clonotype was seen a few times. The chain uses TRBV5-1 and TRBJ1-1; D gene ambiguous. The V gene lost 1 base and the J gene lost 0 bases, with 13 bases spanning the gap. The germline CDR1 and CDR2 sequences are SGHRS and YFSETQ. CDR3 length equals 16 residues. CDR3 sequence: CASSLFPGAMNTEAFF. CDR3 nucleotide sequence: TGCGCCAGCAGCTTGTTTCCAGGAGCCATGAACACTGAAGCTTTCTTT.

This clonotype was detected only a few times. This chain uses TRBV5-1 with TRBJ1-2; D gene unclear. This CDR3 has 14 amino acids. The V gene lost 0 bases and the J gene lost 4 bases, with 10 bases spanning the gap. Germline V gene sequence: CDR1 SGHRS, CDR2 YFSETQ. The chain's CDR3 is CASSLVPGTYGYTF. In DNA, the CDR3 is TGCGCCAGCAGCTTGGTTCCAGGAACCTATGGCTACACCTTC.